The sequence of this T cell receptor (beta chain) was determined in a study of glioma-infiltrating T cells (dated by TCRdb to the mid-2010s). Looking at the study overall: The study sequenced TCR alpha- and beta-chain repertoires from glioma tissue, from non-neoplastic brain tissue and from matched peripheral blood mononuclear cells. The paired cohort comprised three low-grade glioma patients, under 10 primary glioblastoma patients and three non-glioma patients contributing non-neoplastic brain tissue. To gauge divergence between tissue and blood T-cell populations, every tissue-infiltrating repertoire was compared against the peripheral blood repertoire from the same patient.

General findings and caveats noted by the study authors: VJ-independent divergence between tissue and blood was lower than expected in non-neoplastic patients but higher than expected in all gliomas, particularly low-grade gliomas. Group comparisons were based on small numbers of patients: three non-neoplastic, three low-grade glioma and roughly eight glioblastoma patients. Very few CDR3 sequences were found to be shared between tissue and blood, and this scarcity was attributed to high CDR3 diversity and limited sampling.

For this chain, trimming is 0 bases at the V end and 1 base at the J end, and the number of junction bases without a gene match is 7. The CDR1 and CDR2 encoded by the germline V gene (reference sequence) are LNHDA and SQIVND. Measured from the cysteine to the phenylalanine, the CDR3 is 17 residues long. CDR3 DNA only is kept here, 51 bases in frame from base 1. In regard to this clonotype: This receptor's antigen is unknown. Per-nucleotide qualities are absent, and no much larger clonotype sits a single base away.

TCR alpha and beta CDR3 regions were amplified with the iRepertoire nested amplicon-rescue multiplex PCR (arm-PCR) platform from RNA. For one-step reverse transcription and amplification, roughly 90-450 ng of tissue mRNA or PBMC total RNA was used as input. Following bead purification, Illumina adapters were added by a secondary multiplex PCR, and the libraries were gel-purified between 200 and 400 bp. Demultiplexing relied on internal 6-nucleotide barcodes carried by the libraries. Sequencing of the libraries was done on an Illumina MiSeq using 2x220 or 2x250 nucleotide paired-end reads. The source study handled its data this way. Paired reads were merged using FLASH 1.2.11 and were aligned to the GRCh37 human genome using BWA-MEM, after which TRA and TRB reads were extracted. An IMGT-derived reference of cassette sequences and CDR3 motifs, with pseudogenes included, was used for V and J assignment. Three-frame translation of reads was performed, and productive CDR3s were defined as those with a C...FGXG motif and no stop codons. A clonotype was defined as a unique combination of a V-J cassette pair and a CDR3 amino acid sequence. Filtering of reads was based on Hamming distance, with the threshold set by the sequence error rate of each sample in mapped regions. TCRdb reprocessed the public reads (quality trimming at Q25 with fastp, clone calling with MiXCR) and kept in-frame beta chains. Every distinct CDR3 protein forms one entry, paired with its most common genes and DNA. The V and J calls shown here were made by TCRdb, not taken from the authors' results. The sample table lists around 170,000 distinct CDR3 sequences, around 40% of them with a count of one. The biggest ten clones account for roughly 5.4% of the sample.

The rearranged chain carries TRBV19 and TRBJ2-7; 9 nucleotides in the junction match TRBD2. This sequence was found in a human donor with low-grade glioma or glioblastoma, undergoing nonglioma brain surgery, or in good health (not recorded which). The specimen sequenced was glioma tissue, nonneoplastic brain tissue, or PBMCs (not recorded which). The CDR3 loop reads CASSIDTRGRVSYEQYF. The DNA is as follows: TGTGCCAGTAGTATAGATACCCGCGGGAGGGTGTCCTACGAGCAGTACTTC.